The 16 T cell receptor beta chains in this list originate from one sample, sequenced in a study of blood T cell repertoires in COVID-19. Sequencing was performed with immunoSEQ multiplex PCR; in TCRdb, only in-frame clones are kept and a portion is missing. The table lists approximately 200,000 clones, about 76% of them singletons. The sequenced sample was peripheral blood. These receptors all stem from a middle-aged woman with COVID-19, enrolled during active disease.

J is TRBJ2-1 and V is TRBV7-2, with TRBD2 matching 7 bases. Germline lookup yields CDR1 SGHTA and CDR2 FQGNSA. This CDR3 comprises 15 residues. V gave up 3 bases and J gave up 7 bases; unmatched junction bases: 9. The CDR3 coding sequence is TGTGCCAGCAGCTTTCTGGCGGGGGAACGAAATGAGCAGTTCTTC. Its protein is CASSFLAGERNEQFF.

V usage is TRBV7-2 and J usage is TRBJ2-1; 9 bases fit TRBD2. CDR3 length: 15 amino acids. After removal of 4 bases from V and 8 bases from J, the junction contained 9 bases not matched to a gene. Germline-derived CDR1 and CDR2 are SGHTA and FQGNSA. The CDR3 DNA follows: TGTGCCAGCAGCTCCAAGGGCGGGGGGGGTTATGAGCAGTTCTTC. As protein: CASSSKGGGGYEQFF. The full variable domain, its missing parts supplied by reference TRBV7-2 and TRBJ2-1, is GAGVSQSPSNKVTEKGKDVELRCDPISGHTALYWYRQSLGQGLEFLIYFQGNSAPDKSGLPSDRFSAERTGGSVSTLTIQRTQQEDSAVYLCASSSKGGGGYEQFFGPGTRLTVL.

The CDR3: CASSPGLSGNTIYF. CDR3 sequence (DNA): TGTGCCAGCAGCCCCGGACTCTCTGGAAACACCATATATTTT. The chain links TRBV5-6 to TRBJ1-3; D call uncertain. Trimming left V 4 bases short and J 0 bases short, with 8 bases between. CDR1 SGHDT and CDR2 YYEEEE come from the germline V gene. CDR3 length: 14 amino acids.

The CDR3 loop reads CASSPVGGRNTGELFF. The DNA of the CDR3 is TGTGCCAGCAGCCCGGTTGGTGGGAGGAACACCGGGGAGCTGTTTTTT. The V call is TRBV5-5, the J call TRBJ2-2, with D tentatively TRBD2 (5 bases). Trimming took off 4 bases at V and 1 base at J, with 14 bases between the two ends. Germline-derived CDR1 and CDR2 are SGHKS and YYEKEE (reference sequence). CDR3 length: 16 residues.

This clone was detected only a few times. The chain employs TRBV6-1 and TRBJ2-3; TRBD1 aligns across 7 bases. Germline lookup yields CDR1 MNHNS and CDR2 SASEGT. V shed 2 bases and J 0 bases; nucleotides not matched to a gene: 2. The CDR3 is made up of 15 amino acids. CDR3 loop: CASSEMGQSTDTQYF. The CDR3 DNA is TGTGCCAGCAGTGAAATGGGACAGAGCACAGATACGCAGTATTTT.

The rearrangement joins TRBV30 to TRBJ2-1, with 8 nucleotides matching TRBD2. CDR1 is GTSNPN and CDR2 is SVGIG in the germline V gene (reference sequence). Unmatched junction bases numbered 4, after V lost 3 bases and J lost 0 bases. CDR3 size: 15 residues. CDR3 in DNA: TGTGCCTGGAGCCCTCTAGCGGGCTCCTACAATGAGCAGTTCTTC. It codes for CAWSPLAGSYNEQFF.

The CDR3 sequence: CASSEGGVLTSGGFYNEQFF. The CDR3 bases are TGTGCCAGCAGTGAGGGCGGTGTGTTGACTAGCGGGGGGTTCTACAATGAGCAGTTCTTC. The V call is TRBV6-4, the J call TRBJ2-1; TRBD2 aligns across 13 bases. After removal of 3 bases from V and 3 bases from J, the junction contained 14 bases not matched to a gene. This CDR3 spans 20 amino acids. Germline CDR1 is MRHNA and CDR2 is SNTAGT.

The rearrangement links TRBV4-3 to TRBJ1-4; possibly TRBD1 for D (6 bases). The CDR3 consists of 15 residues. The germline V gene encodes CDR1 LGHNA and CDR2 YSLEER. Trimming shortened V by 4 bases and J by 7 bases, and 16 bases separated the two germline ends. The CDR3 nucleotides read TGCGCCAGCAGCCCGCAGGGGAGAAGGGGTGAAAAACTGTTTTTT. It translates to CASSPQGRRGEKLFF.

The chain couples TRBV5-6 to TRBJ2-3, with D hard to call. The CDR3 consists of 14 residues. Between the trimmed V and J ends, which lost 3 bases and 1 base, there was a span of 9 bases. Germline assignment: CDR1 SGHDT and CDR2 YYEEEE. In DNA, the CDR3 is TGTGCCAGCAGCTCCGGTTTTCGCACAGATACGCAGTATTTT. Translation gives CASSSGFRTDTQYF.

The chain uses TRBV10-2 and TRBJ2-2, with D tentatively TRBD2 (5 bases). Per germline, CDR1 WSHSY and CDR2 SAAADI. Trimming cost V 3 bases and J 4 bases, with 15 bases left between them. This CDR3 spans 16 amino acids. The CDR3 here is CASSDPAGETTGELFF. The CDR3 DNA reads TGCGCCAGCAGTGATCCTGCCGGGGAGACCACCGGGGAGCTGTTTTTT.

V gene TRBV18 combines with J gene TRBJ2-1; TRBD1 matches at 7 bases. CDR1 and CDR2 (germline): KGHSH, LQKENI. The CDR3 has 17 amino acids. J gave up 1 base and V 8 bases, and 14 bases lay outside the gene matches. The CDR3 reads CASTRWVQGQSYNEQFF. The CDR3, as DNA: TGTGCCAGCACCCGGTGGGTACAGGGGCAGTCCTACAATGAGCAGTTCTTC.

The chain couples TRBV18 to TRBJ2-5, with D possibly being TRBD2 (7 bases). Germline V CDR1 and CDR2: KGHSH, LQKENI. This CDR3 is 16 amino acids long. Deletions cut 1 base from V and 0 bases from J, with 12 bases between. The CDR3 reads CASSPLGGLDQETQYF. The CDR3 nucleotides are TGTGCCAGCTCACCACTCGGGGGGCTTGACCAAGAGACCCAGTACTTC.

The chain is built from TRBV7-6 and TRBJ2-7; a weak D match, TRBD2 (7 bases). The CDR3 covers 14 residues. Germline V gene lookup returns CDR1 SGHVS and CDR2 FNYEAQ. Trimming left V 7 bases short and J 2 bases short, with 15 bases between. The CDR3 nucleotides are TGTGCCAGCAACCCGGGGGAGGGGGCCTACGAGCAGTACTTC. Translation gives CASNPGEGAYEQYF.

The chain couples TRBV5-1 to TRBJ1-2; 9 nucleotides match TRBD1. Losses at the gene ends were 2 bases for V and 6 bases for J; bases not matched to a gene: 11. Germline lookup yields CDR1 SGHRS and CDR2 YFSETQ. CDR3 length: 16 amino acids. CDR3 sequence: CASSLQGASSGHGYTF. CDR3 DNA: TGCGCCAGCAGCTTACAGGGGGCATCCTCGGGTCATGGCTACACCTTC.

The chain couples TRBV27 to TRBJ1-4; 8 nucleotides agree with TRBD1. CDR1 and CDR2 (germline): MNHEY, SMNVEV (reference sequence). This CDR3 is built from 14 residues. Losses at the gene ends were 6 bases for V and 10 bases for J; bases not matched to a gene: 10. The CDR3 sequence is CASRPTGGVGKLFF. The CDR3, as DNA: TGTGCCAGCAGACCTACAGGGGGGGTGGGAAAACTGTTTTTT.

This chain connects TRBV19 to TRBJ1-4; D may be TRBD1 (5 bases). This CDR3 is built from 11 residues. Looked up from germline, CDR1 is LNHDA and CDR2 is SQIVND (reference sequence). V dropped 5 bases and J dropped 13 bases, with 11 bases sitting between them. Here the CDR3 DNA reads TGTGCCAGTAGTTTAACAGGCCTACTGTTTTTT. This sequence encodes CASSLTGLLFF.